This T cell receptor beta chain was documented in a study of cytomegalovirus exposure and HLA in healthy donors. The PCR ran on 60 Vbeta and 13 Jbeta primers. Some clones are missing from TCRdb's copy, which holds only in-frame ones; the method was immunoSEQ multiplex PCR. The sample carries some 92,000 clones, around 72% recorded once. In germline, CDR1 is MGHRA, CDR2 YSYEKL. Between the trimmed V and J ends, which lost 1 base and 2 bases, there was a span of 10 bases. CDR3 length equals 15 residues. The chain recombines TRBV4-1 with TRBJ2-3, with no clear D. This receptor was identified in a man aged 18 to 29 in good health and CMV-seropositive. The sequenced sample was PBMCs. The CDR3 bases are TGCGCCAGCAGCCAAGGCCTTGTAGACACAGATACGCAGTATTTT. It codes for CASSQGLVDTDTQYF.